These 24 T cell receptor beta chains were sequenced from one sample in a study of blood T cell repertoires in COVID-19. Profiling relied on immunoSEQ multiplex PCR, and the TCRdb table lists in-frame clones only, not all of them. The sample lists 59,000 or so clones; around 81% were seen once. The sequenced material came from peripheral blood. These receptor sequences come from a woman aged 80 or over with active or convalescent COVID-19.

The chain recombines TRBV7-9 with TRBJ1-6; TRBD1 might be the D (6 bases). Germline assignment: CDR1 SEHNR and CDR2 FQNEAQ (reference sequence). V lost 5 bases and J 5 bases, leaving 13 bases between the germline ends. This CDR3 region has 15 residues. The CDR3 DNA reads as TGTGCCAGCAGCGCCCCAGGGGCAGATAATTCACCCCTCCACTTT. Translating it yields CASSAPGADNSPLHF.

The chain links TRBV11-1 to TRBJ1-1, with a tentative D call TRBD1 (5 bases). This CDR3 contains 13 residues. Germline CDR1 reads SGHAT; CDR2 reads FQDESV (reference sequence). Trimming left V 2 bases short and J 11 bases short, with 15 bases between. In DNA, the CDR3 is TGTGCCAGCAGCTTAACAGGAGAGGTTAAGGCTTTCTTT. It encodes CASSLTGEVKAFF. The full variable domain, completed using reference TRBV11-1 and TRBJ1-1, is EAEVAQSPRYKITEKSQAVAFWCDPISGHATLYWYRQILGQGPELLVQFQDESVVDDSQLPKDRFSAERLKGVDSTLKIQPAELGDSAMYLCASSLTGEVKAFFGQGTRLTVV.

CDR3 region: CASSLGQWEKLFF. The CDR3 nucleotides are TGTGCCAGCAGCTTAGGGCAGTGGGAAAAACTGTTTTTT. V usage is TRBV7-9 and J usage is TRBJ1-4; no clear D. The CDR3 has 13 amino acids. The ends were cut back, 1 base at V and 8 bases at J, with 8 bases in the middle. The germline V gene encodes CDR1 SEHNR and CDR2 FQNEAQ (reference sequence).

J is TRBJ2-1 and V is TRBV7-3; 7 nucleotides line up with TRBD1. With V trimmed by 5 bases and J by 5 bases, 3 bases remained unmatched. The CDR3 sequence is 13 residues long. Looked up from germline, CDR1 is SGHTA and CDR2 is FQGTGA. CDR3 loop: CASSGQAHNEQFF. In nucleotides, the CDR3 is TGTGCCAGCAGCGGACAGGCCCACAATGAGCAGTTCTTC.

The V call is TRBV7-9, the J call TRBJ2-7; TRBD2 aligns across 11 bases. This CDR3 has 17 residues. The V and J ends lost 2 bases and 2 bases, in that order; junction bases with no gene match: 8. The germline V gene has CDR1 SEHNR and CDR2 FQNEAQ (reference sequence). CDR3 nucleotide sequence: TGTGCCAGCAGCTTAAGGTCTAGCGGGGGGTTACCCTACGAGCAGTACTTC. It is translated as CASSLRSSGGLPYEQYF.

This chain uses TRBV5-1 with TRBJ1-2, with a weak D call TRBD1 (6 bases). This CDR3 is built from 14 residues. V lost 0 bases to trimming and J lost 0 bases, with 6 bases between them. Germline V gene data show CDR1 as SGHRS and CDR2 as YFSETQ. CDR3 region: CASSLGQANYGYTF. The DNA for the CDR3 is TGCGCCAGCAGCTTGGGACAGGCTAACTATGGCTACACCTTC. The entire variable domain, with the rest obtained from reference TRBV5-1 and TRBJ1-2, is as follows: KAGVTQTPRYLIKTRGQQVTLSCSPISGHRSVSWYQQTPGQGLQFLFEYFSETQRNKGNFPGRFSGRQFSNSRSEMNVSTLELGDSALYLCASSLGQANYGYTFGSGTRLTVV.

V gene TRBV6-1 combines with J gene TRBJ2-3; 8 bases are shared with TRBD2. Germline loops: CDR1 MNHNS, CDR2 SASEGT. V was pared by 3 bases and J by 5 bases, with 4 bases of the junction left unmatched. The CDR3 consists of 14 residues. The CDR3 is CASSEGTREDTQYF. The CDR3 nucleotides are TGTGCCAGCAGTGAGGGGACTAGAGAAGATACGCAGTATTTT.

V is TRBV6-6 and J is TRBJ2-1; 14 bases are shared with TRBD2. The ends lost 4 bases at V and 10 bases at J; junction bases unmatched: 6. Germline V lookup: CDR1 MNHNY, CDR2 SVGAGI (reference sequence). CDR3 size: 15 residues. CDR3 loop: CASSFGTSGGGEQFF. The CDR3 DNA reads as TGTGCCAGCAGTTTCGGGACTAGCGGGGGAGGGGAGCAGTTCTTC.

The rearrangement joins TRBV6-1 to TRBJ1-4; 9 bases are shared with TRBD1. Germline trimming cut 7 bases from V and 7 bases from J; bases unmatched to any gene: 7. The length of the CDR3 is 14 residues. Germline assignment: CDR1 MNHNS and CDR2 SASEGT. The chain's CDR3 is CASTQTGGIEKLFF. The CDR3 coding sequence is TGTGCCAGCACCCAAACAGGGGGCATTGAAAAACTGTTTTTT.

J is TRBJ1-5 and V is TRBV12-3 or TRBV12-4, with D perhaps TRBD1 (6 bases). V dropped 7 bases and J dropped 7 bases, with 14 bases sitting between them. This CDR3 is built from 13 residues. The CDR3, as DNA: TGTGCCAGCACGGGGGGCGCGGGACAGCCCCAGCATTTT. Its translation: CASTGGAGQPQHF.

This clone was seen a few times. The chain uses TRBV9 and TRBJ1-1, with 7 nucleotides matching TRBD1. CDR1 is SGDLS and CDR2 is YYNGEE in the germline V gene. CDR3 size: 14 residues. The J segment lost 0 bases and the V segment lost 3 bases, leaving 2 bases of the junction unmatched. CDR3 coding DNA: TGTGCCAGCAGCGCCGGACAGGTGAACACTGAAGCTTTCTTT. It encodes CASSAGQVNTEAFF. The complete variable domain, with remaining parts taken from reference TRBV9 and TRBJ1-1, reads DSGVTQTPKHLITATGQRVTLRCSPRSGDLSVYWYQQSLDQGLQFLIQYYNGEERAKGNILERFSAQQFPDLHSELNLSSLELGDSALYFCASSAGQVNTEAFFGQGTRLTVV.

The chain couples TRBV7-9 to TRBJ1-5; 9 bases are shared with TRBD1. After removal of 5 bases from V and 3 bases from J, the junction contained 5 bases not matched to a gene. CDR3 length: 15 residues. Looked up from germline, CDR1 is SEHNR and CDR2 is FQNEAQ (reference sequence). CDR3 region: CASSPGQGFNQPQHF. Written as DNA, the CDR3 is TGTGCCAGCAGCCCCGGACAGGGGTTCAATCAGCCCCAGCATTTT.

The chain employs TRBV19 and TRBJ1-5; possibly TRBD1 for D (6 bases). Deletions cut 5 bases from V and 2 bases from J, with 13 bases between. There are 15 residues in the CDR3. The germline gives CDR1 LNHDA, CDR2 SQIVND (reference sequence). The chain's CDR3 is CASSGQGRGNQPQHF. The CDR3 DNA follows: TGTGCCAGTAGTGGGCAGGGGCGCGGCAATCAGCCCCAGCATTTT.

V and J are TRBV5-1 and TRBJ1-3; 7 bases match TRBD1. Looked up from germline, CDR1 is SGHRS and CDR2 is YFSETQ. With V trimmed by 0 bases and J by 2 bases, 8 bases remained unmatched. CDR3 length equals 17 residues. CDR3 sequence: CASSLGGGGNTGNTIYF. In DNA, the CDR3 is TGCGCCAGCAGCTTGGGAGGAGGGGGCAACACTGGAAACACCATATATTTT. Combining the CDR3 with reference TRBV5-1 and TRBJ1-3 gives the whole variable domain KAGVTQTPRYLIKTRGQQVTLSCSPISGHRSVSWYQQTPGQGLQFLFEYFSETQRNKGNFPGRFSGRQFSNSRSEMNVSTLELGDSALYLCASSLGGGGNTGNTIYFGEGSWLTVV.

This sequence joins TRBV6-5 and TRBJ1-2, with 8 bases lining up with TRBD1. Germline CDR1 MNHEY, CDR2 SVGAGI. CDR3 length equals 13 residues. The V segment lost 8 bases and the J segment 1 base; nucleotides outside the gene matches: 3. The CDR3 sequence: CASQGASNYGYTF. The CDR3 nucleotides are TGTGCCAGCCAGGGGGCTAGTAACTATGGCTACACCTTC.

The sample holds one count of this clone. This chain links TRBV7-9 with TRBJ2-1, with TRBD2 matching 12 bases. The CDR3 totals 19 residues. Trimming at V came to 5 bases and at J to 5 bases, leaving 16 bases not matched to a gene. Germline V CDR1 and CDR2: SEHNR, FQNEAQ (reference sequence). The CDR3 region has the DNA TGTGCCAGCAGCGCCCAATTGGGTCTAGCGGGGGGGCCTGACAATGAGCAGTTCTTC. It translates to CASSAQLGLAGGPDNEQFF.

The gene calls are TRBV21-1 and TRBJ1-3; the table names TRBD1, a call not compared with the DNA. TRBV21-1 represents a pseudogene. The length of the CDR3 is 16 residues. In DNA form, the CDR3 reads TGTGCCAGCAAGTCCTGGGCTCCAAGGTCTGGAAACACCATATATTTT. This translates into CASKSWAPRSGNTIYF.

This clone was found a few times. The chain is built from TRBV18 and TRBJ2-5; TRBD1 is a possible D gene (5 bases). There are 14 residues in the CDR3. Trimming took 3 bases from V and 5 from J, leaving 13 bases between them. Germline V gives CDR1 KGHSH, CDR2 LQKENI. For the CDR3, the DNA is TGTGCCAGCTCACCGTCAAGCAGGGATGAGACCCAGTACTTC. It codes for CASSPSSRDETQYF.

The J gene is TRBJ2-5, the V gene TRBV10-2, with D possibly being TRBD2 (6 bases). Germline CDR1 WSHSY, CDR2 SAAADI. Trimming left V 7 bases short and J 4 bases short, with 19 bases between. The CDR3 extends over 15 amino acids. Here the CDR3 reads CASIPQDYAGETQYF. The CDR3, as DNA: TGCGCCAGCATCCCTCAGGACTACGCAGGAGAGACCCAGTACTTC.

This sequence joins TRBV6-6 and TRBJ2-1; a possible D gene is TRBD2 (5 bases). The V end lost 7 bases, the J end lost 5 bases, and 12 bases lay between the germline ends. Germline lookup yields CDR1 MNHNY and CDR2 SVGAGI (reference sequence). The CDR3 totals 13 residues. The chain's CDR3 is CASTGSSDNEQFF. The DNA of the CDR3 is TGTGCCAGCACGGGGAGTTCGGACAATGAGCAGTTCTTC.

This clone turned up a few times. The CDR3 region has the DNA TGTGCCAGCAGTTTATCTCCTATACTAGCGGGGGGGCTCGAGCAGTACTTC. As protein: CASSLSPILAGGLEQYF. The chain is built from TRBV27 and TRBJ2-7; 13 positions agree with TRBD2. The CDR3 loop spans 17 amino acids. The germline V gene encodes CDR1 MNHEY and CDR2 SMNVEV (reference sequence). J lost 6 bases, V lost 0 bases, and 8 bases had no gene match.

V and J are TRBV14 and TRBJ2-2, with D perhaps TRBD1 (5 bases). The CDR3 length is 13 residues. V was cut by 6 bases and J by 5 bases, with 10 bases left in between. CDR1 and CDR2 from the germline V gene are SGHDN and FVKESK. The CDR3 DNA sequence: TGTGCCAGCAGTGCCAGGGTTACCGGGGAGCTGTTTTTT. Amino acid sequence: CASSARVTGELFF.

This clone showed up just once. This chain links TRBV7-3 with TRBJ2-2; 12 bases are shared with TRBD1. This CDR3 has 16 residues. From germline, CDR1 is SGHTA and CDR2 FQGTGA. The trim removed 5 bases at V and 2 bases at J, leaving 3 bases unmatched. CDR3 DNA: TGTGCCAGCAGCCCCGGGACAGGGGGCAACACCGGGGAGCTGTTTTTT. Translated: CASSPGTGGNTGELFF.

The rearrangement links TRBV7-8 to TRBJ2-5; perhaps TRBD2 as D (6 bases). This CDR3 contains 14 residues. V lost 5 bases and J 7 bases, leaving 17 bases between the germline ends. Germline V gives CDR1 SGHVS, CDR2 FQNEAQ. As DNA, the CDR3 is TGTGCCAGCAGCGGTCCGGGACTTCCCAGGACCCAGTACTTC. Translation: CASSGPGLPRTQYF.